This entry concerns a single TCR beta chain. This table comes from immunoSEQ multiplex PCR, and its TCRdb copy is limited to in-frame clones, with some not included. The table shows 60,000 or so clones, with around three quarters occurring only once. V was trimmed by 6 bases and J by 5 bases, leaving 17 bases between them. Germline CDR1 reads MNHEY; CDR2 reads SVGAGI. This CDR3 region has 15 residues. The data were obtained in a study of blood T cell repertoires in COVID-19. Background on the study: The samples span acute and convalescent COVID-19 from the United States, Italy and Spain. PBMCs, B-cell-depleted T cells, or T cells were the source of the cDNA or gDNA that made up the material.

What was sequenced was peripheral blood. The clonotype originates from a man in his fifties or sixties with acute or convalescent COVID-19. The chain joins TRBV6-5 to TRBJ2-1, with D possibly matching TRBD1 (7 bases). The CDR3 loop reads CASRPGAGGHNEQFF. Here the CDR3 DNA reads TGTGCCAGCAGACCGGGGGCAGGGGGACACAATGAGCAGTTCTTC.